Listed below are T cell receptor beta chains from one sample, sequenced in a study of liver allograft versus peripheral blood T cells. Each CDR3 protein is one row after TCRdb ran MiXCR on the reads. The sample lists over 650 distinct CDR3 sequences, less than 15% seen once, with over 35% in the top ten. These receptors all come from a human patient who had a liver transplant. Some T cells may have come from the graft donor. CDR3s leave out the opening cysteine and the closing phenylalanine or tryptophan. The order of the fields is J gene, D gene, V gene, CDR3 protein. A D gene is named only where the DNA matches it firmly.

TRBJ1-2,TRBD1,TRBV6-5,ASSYSPPGQGSGYT
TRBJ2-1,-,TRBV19,ASSRWGVDNEQF
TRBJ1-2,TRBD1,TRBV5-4,ASTRQGSLANYGYT
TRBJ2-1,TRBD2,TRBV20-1,SARGGRTYNEQF
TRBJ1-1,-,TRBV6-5,ASTVRENTEAF
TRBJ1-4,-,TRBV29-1,SVGGGTNEKLF
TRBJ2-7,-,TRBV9,ASSQEGAYEQY
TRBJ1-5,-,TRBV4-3,ASSRGTGNQPQH
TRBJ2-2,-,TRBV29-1,SVEDRDGNVAGELF
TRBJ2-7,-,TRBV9,ASSASAGPYYEQY
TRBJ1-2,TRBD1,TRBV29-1,SVGTGAGYT
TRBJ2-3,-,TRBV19,ASSPRDRFTDTQY
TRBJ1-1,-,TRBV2,ASSVGEAF
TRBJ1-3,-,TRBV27,ASSPQGSSGNTIY
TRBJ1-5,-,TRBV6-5,ASSYGQGGQPQH
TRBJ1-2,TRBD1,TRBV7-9,ASSVGTGSNYGYT
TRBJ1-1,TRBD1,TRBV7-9,ATQGTGGWHTEAF
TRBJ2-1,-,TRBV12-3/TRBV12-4,ASSLATLPYNEQF
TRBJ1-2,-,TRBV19,ATQWDGYT
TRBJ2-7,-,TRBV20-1,SFRPQDNYEQY
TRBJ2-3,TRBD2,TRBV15,ATAALAGGPTDTQY
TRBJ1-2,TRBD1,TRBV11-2,ASTNRGGNGYT
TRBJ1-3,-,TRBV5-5,ASSLGTGNTIY
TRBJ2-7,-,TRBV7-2,ASSSVWGYEQY
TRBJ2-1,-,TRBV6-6,ASSRPRNEQF